This is a list of T cell receptor beta chains from one sample in a study of T cells in Graves' hyperthyroidism and ophthalmopathy. TCRdb recomputed calls from the multiplex PCR reads with MiXCR, one row per CDR3 protein. The sample has hundreds of thousands of distinct CDR3 sequences; around 16% are singletons. Sample: blood. These receptors were collected from a woman younger than 35 with Graves' hyperthyroidism that later progressed to Graves' ophthalmopathy. Each CDR3 is given with its conserved first and last residue. D genes are given only for firm matches. A clone size is listed for some rows: how often the clone was seen (once, few, many), or a class if it is expanded.

TRBJ1-2 TRBV20-1 many TRBD1 CSAYRTGIVGYTF TGCAGTGCTTATCGGACAGGAATTGTCGGCTACACCTTC
TRBJ2-1 TRBV25-1 few TRBD1 CASSSRGPNNEQFF TGTGCCAGCAGTTCAAGGGGGCCGAACAATGAGCAGTTCTTC
TRBJ1-2 TRBV30 few - CAWSRLELGGYTF TGTGCCTGGAGCCGCCTGGAGTTGGGTGGCTACACCTTC
TRBJ1-5 TRBV20-1 many TRBD1 CSAPLGTGNQPQHF TGCAGTGCTCCCCTCGGGACAGGGAATCAGCCCCAGCATTTT
TRBJ1-2 TRBV7-2 many - CASSLDWQGLTF TGTGCCAGCAGCTTAGACTGGCAGGGCCTCACCTTC
TRBJ2-1 TRBV20-1 many TRBD2 CSARDPSGTSGTFYNEQFF TGCAGTGCTAGAGACCCTTCCGGGACTAGCGGAACCTTCTACAATGAGCAGTTCTTC
TRBJ2-2 TRBV7-6 - TRBD2 CASSFKTRTSGRGGGNTGELFF TGTGCCAGCAGCTTTAAAACCCGGACTAGCGGGAGAGGTGGGGGGAACACCGGGGAGCTGTTTTTT
TRBJ2-7 TRBV27 many - CASSFYQGRSYEQYF TGTGCCAGCAGTTTCTATCAGGGTAGGTCCTACGAGCAGTACTTC
TRBJ2-1 TRBV7-9 few TRBD2 CASSGYSPGLAGGLTYNEQFF TGTGCCAGCAGCGGTTACAGCCCGGGACTAGCGGGAGGGCTGACCTACAATGAGCAGTTCTTC
TRBJ2-1 TRBV19 few TRBD2 CASSWASGTDEQFF TGTGCCAGTAGTTGGGCTAGCGGGACCGATGAGCAGTTCTTC
TRBJ2-5 TRBV6-1 many - CASSWGIAQETQYF TGTGCCAGCAGTTGGGGGATTGCCCAAGAGACCCAGTACTTC
TRBJ2-7 TRBV4-1 many TRBD2 CASSQASGTSIPYEQYF TGCGCCAGCAGCCAAGCCTCCGGGACTAGCATACCTTACGAGCAGTACTTC
TRBJ1-1 TRBV4-1 many - CASSQDTVTVGEDTEAFF TGCGCCAGCAGCCAAGATACGGTGACCGTGGGGGAGGACACTGAAGCTTTCTTT
TRBJ2-2 TRBV29-1 many TRBD1 CSVQDRGPGELFF TGCAGCGTTCAGGACAGGGGACCCGGGGAGCTGTTTTTT
TRBJ1-5 TRBV28 few - CASSYGLGNQPQHF TGTGCCAGCAGTTATGGGCTTGGCAATCAGCCCCAGCATTTT
TRBJ2-3 TRBV10-3 once - CAISTHTDGSTDTQYF TGTGCCATCAGTACCCACACTGACGGCAGCACAGATACGCAGTATTTT
TRBJ1-1 TRBV5-1 many - CASSATTDGNTEAFF TGCGCCAGCAGCGCAACAACAGATGGTAACACTGAAGCTTTCTTT
TRBJ2-1 TRBV11-2 many - CASSFRVSYNEQFF TGTGCCAGCAGCTTCCGCGTGTCCTACAATGAGCAGTTCTTC
TRBJ2-2 TRBV19 - - CASSIEGGNTGELFF TGTGCCAGTAGTATAGAAGGAGGCAACACCGGGGAGCTGTTTTTT
TRBJ2-1 TRBV19 - TRBD2 CASRAFSGNEQFF TGTGCCAGTAGGGCATTTAGCGGGAATGAGCAGTTCTTC
TRBJ2-1 TRBV7-9 - - CASSLSASSYNEQFF TGTGCCAGCAGCTTATCTGCGAGCTCCTACAATGAGCAGTTCTTC
TRBJ2-7 TRBV10-3 many - CAISESIGIPYEQYF TGTGCCATCAGTGAGTCGATTGGAATTCCCTACGAGCAGTACTTC
TRBJ2-3 TRBV12-3/TRBV12-4 many TRBD1 CASSPPSDRGKDTQYF TGTGCCAGCAGTCCTCCCTCGGACAGGGGGAAAGATACGCAGTATTTT
TRBJ2-5 TRBV2 many - CASSESGEETQYF TGTGCCAGCAGTGAATCGGGGGAGGAGACCCAGTACTTC
TRBJ1-1 TRBV6-2/TRBV6-3 many - CASSSPGRERGAFF TGTGCCAGCAGTTCTCCTGGCAGGGAGAGAGGAGCTTTCTTT
TRBJ2-7 TRBV27 many TRBD2 CASSFSSGRAVGEQYF TGTGCCAGCAGTTTCTCTAGCGGGAGGGCTGTCGGCGAGCAGTACTTC
TRBJ2-1 TRBV28 - - CASGGRGQFF TGTGCCAGCGGGGGAAGGGGGCAGTTCTTC
TRBJ2-7 TRBV12-3/TRBV12-4 few TRBD1 CAGSMGTGAYEQYF TGTGCCGGCAGTATGGGGACAGGGGCCTACGAGCAGTACTTC
TRBJ2-2 TRBV6-1 - TRBD2 CAAGLATNTGELFF TGTGCCGCCGGACTAGCGACGAACACCGGGGAGCTGTTTTTT
TRBJ2-1 TRBV5-1 many TRBD2 CASSPEGAGGPSEQFF TGCGCCAGCAGCCCTGAGGGAGCGGGAGGGCCGAGTGAGCAGTTCTTC
TRBJ2-7 TRBV6-1 few - CASSEVGVGEQYF TGTGCCAGCAGTGAAGTTGGGGTCGGCGAGCAGTACTTC
TRBJ2-1 TRBV18 - - CASSPRGLTSISYNEQFF TGTGCCAGCTCACCACGGGGGCTGACTAGCATCTCCTACAATGAGCAGTTCTTC
TRBJ2-1 TRBV2 many - CASSEALPFVNNEQFF TGTGCCAGCAGTGAAGCGCTTCCATTCGTAAACAATGAGCAGTTCTTC
TRBJ1-5 TRBV6-2/TRBV6-3 many - CASSLAGFQPQHF TGTGCCAGCAGTTTGGCTGGGTTTCAGCCCCAGCATTTT
TRBJ2-7 TRBV28 - TRBD2 CASSPPAGGSYEQYF TGTGCCAGCAGTCCACCCGCGGGGGGCTCCTACGAGCAGTACTTC
TRBJ2-7 TRBV4-1 few - CASSQVVGDEQYF TGCGCCAGCAGCCAAGTTGTGGGCGACGAGCAGTACTTC
TRBJ2-1 TRBV12-3/TRBV12-4 - TRBD2 CASSFTTGGGERFF TGTGCCAGCAGTTTCACAACGGGGGGGGGAGAGCGGTTCTTC
TRBJ2-3 TRBV27 many TRBD2 CASSPRGLAGLPGTDTQYF TGTGCCAGCAGTCCCAGGGGACTAGCGGGATTGCCCGGCACAGATACGCAGTATTTT
TRBJ1-3 TRBV28 many - CASSLGSRWGVSTSGNTIYF TGTGCCAGCAGTTTAGGGTCTCGATGGGGGGTTTCTACCTCTGGAAACACCATATATTTT
TRBJ2-5 TRBV12-3/TRBV12-4 many - CASSPTGERETQYF TGTGCCAGCAGCCCTACGGGGGAGCGAGAGACCCAGTACTTC
TRBJ1-1 TRBV7-4 many - CASSLAGDGGHLPPEAFF TGTGCCAGCAGCTTGGCCGGGGATGGGGGACACCTACCACCCGAAGCTTTCTTT
TRBJ2-7 TRBV9 - - CASSVAGTYEQYF TGTGCCAGCAGCGTAGCGGGGACCTACGAGCAGTACTTC
TRBJ2-7 TRBV28 many - CASSLHLTGQYF TGTGCCAGCAGTCTCCATCTTACGGGGCAGTACTTC
TRBJ1-4 TRBV7-9 - - CASSLDEWATNEKLFF TGTGCCAGCAGCCTGGACGAATGGGCAACTAATGAAAAACTGTTTTTT
TRBJ2-1 TRBV2 many TRBD2 CASRLAGPYNEQFF TGTGCCAGCAGGCTAGCGGGACCCTACAATGAGCAGTTCTTC
TRBJ2-2 TRBV19 few - CASRWGDLNTGELFF TGTGCCAGTAGATGGGGGGACTTAAACACCGGGGAGCTGTTTTTT
TRBJ2-1 TRBV27 - - CASSLRFSTNEQFF TGTGCCAGCAGTTTAAGGTTTTCCACCAATGAGCAGTTCTTC
TRBJ2-7 TRBV6-2/TRBV6-3 many TRBD2 CASRPSGKTYEQYF TGTGCCAGCAGACCTAGCGGGAAGACGTACGAGCAGTACTTC
TRBJ2-1 TRBV29-1 many - CSVVGDNEQFF TGCAGCGTTGTGGGTGACAATGAGCAGTTCTTC
TRBJ2-7 TRBV4-1 - - CASSPNPGPFSYEQYF TGCGCCAGCAGCCCGAACCCAGGGCCTTTCTCCTACGAGCAGTACTTC
TRBJ1-1 TRBV28 many - CASSLPGSPEAFF TGTGCCAGCAGTTTACCTGGCAGCCCTGAAGCTTTCTTT
TRBJ2-7 TRBV6-2/TRBV6-3 few - CASSYSMEMGLSYEQYF TGTGCCAGCAGTTACTCGATGGAGATGGGACTTTCCTACGAGCAGTACTTC
TRBJ2-7 TRBV28 many - CASSPAGGGTTYEQYF TGTGCCAGCAGTCCCGCCGGGGGCGGAACAACCTACGAGCAGTACTTC
TRBJ1-1 TRBV20-1 few - CSARGFWILNTEAFF TGCAGTGCTAGGGGGTTTTGGATTTTGAACACTGAAGCTTTCTTT